This T cell receptor beta chain was recovered during a study of blood T cell repertoires in COVID-19. Germline lookup yields CDR1 SQVTM and CDR2 ANQGSEA. This CDR3 is built from 15 residues. V was pared by 4 bases and J by 2 bases, with 9 bases of the junction left unmatched. This clone came up a few times. Repertoires were generated with immunoSEQ multiplex PCR, while TCRdb's copy carries only in-frame clones and drops some. The table records approximately 400,000 clones, 88% of them present only once. The sequence came from a woman under 30 who had recovered from COVID-19. V and J are TRBV29-1 and TRBJ1-2; 8 nucleotides line up with TRBD1. Sample: PBMCs or T cells enriched from blood (not recorded which). The CDR3 nucleotides are TGCAGCGTTGTCCGAGAGACAGGGGTCAACTATGGCTACACCTTC. As protein: CSVVRETGVNYGYTF. Complete variable domain (other parts from reference TRBV29-1 and TRBJ1-2): SAVISQKPSRDICQRGTSLTIQCQVDSQVTMMFWYRQQPGQSLTLIATANQGSEATYESGFVIDKFPISRPNLTFSTLTVSNMSPEDSSIYLCSVVRETGVNYGYTFGSGTRLTVV.